These T cell receptor beta chains were read from a single sample in a study of beta chain features in type 1 diabetes. Using immunoSEQ multiplex PCR, the repertoire was profiled, and TCRdb retains in-frame clones only, with some absent. The repertoire consists of about 130,000 clones, with 9% occurring once and the leading ten covering 0.65% to 0.75%. Input material: central memory CD4+ T cells from blood. Receptors were obtained from a man aged 30-40 years with type 1 diabetes. Both conserved end residues are part of each CDR3. Each record gives: clone size, D gene, V gene, J gene, CDR3 protein, CDR3 DNA. A D gene is named only where the DNA matches it firmly. Only some rows state a clone size, as once, few, many or a class for expanded clones.

>NA|TRBD1|TRBV28|TRBJ1-4
CASSLAGTVKNEKLFF
TGTGCCAGCAGTCTGGCAGGGACAGTGAAGAATGAAAAACTGTTTTTT
>few|TRBD2|TRBV4-3|TRBJ2-3
CASSQDHRGGGLDTQYF
TGCGCCAGCAGCCAAGACCACCGAGGCGGGGGGCTGGATACGCAGTATTTT
>NA|NA|TRBV7-2|TRBJ1-5
CASSLMTDQPQHF
TGTGCCAGCAGCTTAATGACAGATCAGCCCCAGCATTTT
>NA|NA|TRBV7-8|TRBJ1-6
CASSFGRLGSPLHF
TGTGCCAGCAGCTTTGGCAGACTAGGTTCACCCCTCCACTTT
>few|NA|TRBV4-2|TRBJ1-5
CASSQAQVLNQPQHF
TGTGCCAGCAGCCAAGCCCAGGTCCTGAATCAGCCCCAGCATTTT
>NA|NA|TRBV11-2|TRBJ1-6
CASSFWRGNSPLHF
TGTGCCAGCAGCTTTTGGCGGGGCAATTCACCCCTCCACTTT
>NA|TRBD1|TRBV25-1|TRBJ1-2
CASSDAGQGSGRYTF
TGTGCCAGCAGTGATGCGGGACAGGGATCGGGACGCTACACCTTC
>few|TRBD1|TRBV14|TRBJ2-1
CASSSGTGGVDEQFF
TGTGCCAGCAGCTCCGGGACAGGGGGCGTAGATGAGCAGTTCTTC
>few|NA|TRBV5-4|TRBJ2-1
CASSLAGMYNEQFF
TGTGCCAGCAGCTTGGCAGGGATGTACAATGAGCAGTTCTTC
>NA|TRBD1|TRBV19|TRBJ2-6
CASTVGQISGANVLTF
TGTGCCAGTACTGTGGGACAGATCTCTGGGGCCAACGTCCTGACTTTC
>few|TRBD1|TRBV4-2|TRBJ1-5
CASSQMAGQGGDQPQHF
TGTGCCAGCAGCCAAATGGCGGGACAGGGTGGGGATCAGCCCCAGCATTTT
>NA|NA|TRBV30|TRBJ2-1
CAWSSLNEQFF
TGTGCCTGGAGCTCTTTGAATGAGCAGTTCTTC
>many|NA|TRBV7-9|TRBJ2-3
CLTDTQYF
TGTCTTACAGATACGCAGTATTTT